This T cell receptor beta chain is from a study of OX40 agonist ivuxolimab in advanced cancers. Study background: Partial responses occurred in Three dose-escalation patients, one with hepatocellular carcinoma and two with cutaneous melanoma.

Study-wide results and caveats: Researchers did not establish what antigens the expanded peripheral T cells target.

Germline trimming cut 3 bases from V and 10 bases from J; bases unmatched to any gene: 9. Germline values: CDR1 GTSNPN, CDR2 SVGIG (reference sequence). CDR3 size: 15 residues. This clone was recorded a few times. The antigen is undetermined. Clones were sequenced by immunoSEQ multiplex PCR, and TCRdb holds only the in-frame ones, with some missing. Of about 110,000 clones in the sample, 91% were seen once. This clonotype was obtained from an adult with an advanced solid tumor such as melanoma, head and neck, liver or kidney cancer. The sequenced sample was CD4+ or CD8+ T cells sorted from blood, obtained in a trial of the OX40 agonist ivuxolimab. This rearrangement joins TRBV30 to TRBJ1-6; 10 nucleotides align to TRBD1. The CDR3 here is CAWRGPGQGTSPLHF. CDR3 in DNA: TGTGCCTGGAGGGGACCGGGACAGGGGACCTCACCCCTCCACTTT.